This T cell receptor beta chain was sequenced for a study of CD8+CD57+ T cells in acquired aplastic anemia. Study background: Sequencing produced an average of approximately 10 million reads per healthy donor for CD4+ cells.

Template material for TCR beta VDJ and CDR3 profiling consisted of genomic DNA. TCRdb reprocessed the reads via MiXCR and lists one record per CDR3 protein. Found here are 400,000 to 500,000 distinct CDR3 sequences, roughly 64% of them singletons; the top ten hold more than 3.5%. This clonotype was picked up many times. The CDR3 runs to 14 residues. Between the trimmed V and J ends, which lost 0 bases and 3 bases, there was a span of 11 bases. Germline CDR1 is SQVTM and CDR2 is ANQGSEA. The TCR was taken from a human donor in good health, serving as a control. This rearrangement joins TRBV29-1 to TRBJ1-1; a weak D match, TRBD1 (5 bases). Sequencing used sorted CD4+, CD8+, or CD8+CD57+ T cells (not recorded which) from PBMCs. In DNA, the CDR3 is TGCAGCGTTGAAGATCCAGGGCTGCACACTGAAGCTTTCTTT. It specifies CSVEDPGLHTEAFF.